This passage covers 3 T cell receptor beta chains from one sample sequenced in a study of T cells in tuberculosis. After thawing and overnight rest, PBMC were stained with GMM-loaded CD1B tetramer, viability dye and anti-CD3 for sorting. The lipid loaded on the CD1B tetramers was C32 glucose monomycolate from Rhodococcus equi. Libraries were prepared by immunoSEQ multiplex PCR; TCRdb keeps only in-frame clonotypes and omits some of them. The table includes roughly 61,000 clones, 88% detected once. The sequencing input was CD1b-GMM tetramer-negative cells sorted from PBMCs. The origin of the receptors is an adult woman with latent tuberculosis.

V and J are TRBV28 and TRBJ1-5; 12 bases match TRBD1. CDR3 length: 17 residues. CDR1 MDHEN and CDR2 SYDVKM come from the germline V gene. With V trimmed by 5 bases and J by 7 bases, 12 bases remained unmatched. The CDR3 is CASSLRWGQGAEQPQHF. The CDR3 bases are TGTGCCAGCAGTCTCAGGTGGGGACAGGGGGCAGAACAGCCCCAGCATTTT.

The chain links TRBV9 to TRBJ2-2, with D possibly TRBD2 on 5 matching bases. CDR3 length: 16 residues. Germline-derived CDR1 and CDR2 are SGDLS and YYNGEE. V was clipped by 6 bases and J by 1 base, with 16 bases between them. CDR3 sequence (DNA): TGTGCCAGCACCCCATGGGGTGGGAGGAACACCGGGGAGCTGTTTTTT. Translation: CASTPWGGRNTGELFF.

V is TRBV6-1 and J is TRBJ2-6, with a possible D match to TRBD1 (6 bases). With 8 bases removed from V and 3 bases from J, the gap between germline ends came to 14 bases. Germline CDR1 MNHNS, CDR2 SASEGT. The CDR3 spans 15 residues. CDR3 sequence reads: CASGTSSGGANVLTF. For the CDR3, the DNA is TGTGCCAGCGGGACATCCTCTGGTGGGGCCAACGTCCTGACTTTC.